This TCR beta chain was recorded in a study of T cell responses to AZD1222 COVID-19 vaccine. Study in general: Recipients boosted at about 4 weeks or about 12 weeks are pooled. Study-level results: The donors showed a predominance of white British ancestry and of females, with possible underestimation of clonal diversity. Regions 160-218 and 743-854 held dominance among vaccine-associated CD4 TCRs, which spanned spike. Recipients of AZD1222 seropositive at baseline numbered only five or six.

Measured with immunoSEQ multiplex PCR; TCRdb has only the in-frame clones, and not every one. The table lists some 140,000 clones, 88% of them singletons. The ends were cut back, 0 bases at V and 8 bases at J, with 12 bases in the middle. Germline V gene sequence: CDR1 SGHKS, CDR2 YYEKEE (reference sequence). The CDR3 spans 13 residues. In regard to this clone: The antigen is undetermined.

The chain links TRBV5-5 to TRBJ2-7; D might be TRBD2 (6 bases). This sample comprised peripheral blood, obtained on day 0 of AZD1222 vaccination. The clonotype originates from an adult in good health. The CDR3 DNA sequence: TGTGCCAGCAGCTTGGTCCCGGGAGCCCAGCAGTACTTC. It yields the protein CASSLVPGAQQYF. The whole variable domain, remainder taken from reference TRBV5-5 and TRBJ2-7, is DAGVTQSPTHLIKTRGQQVTLRCSPISGHKSVSWYQQVLGQGPQFIFQYYEKEERGRGNFPDRFSARQFPNYSSELNVNALLLGDSALYLCASSLVPGAQQYFGPGTRLTVT.